A selection of T cell receptor beta chains follows, all from one sample in a study of blood T cell repertoires in COVID-19. Some clones are missing from TCRdb's copy, which holds only in-frame ones; the method was immunoSEQ multiplex PCR. The profile shows a few hundred thousand clones, 80% to 90% of them singletons. Sequencing input: peripheral blood. The origin of the receptors is a woman aged 40 to 55 who had recovered from COVID-19. Both conserved end residues are part of each CDR3. A D gene is named only where the DNA matches it firmly. Expanded clones get a size class; other rows say once, few or many, or leave the size out.

V	J	size	D	CDR3	DNA
TRBV21-1	TRBJ2-2	few	.	CASSKAVGQGELFF	TGTGCCAGCAGCAAAGCGGTGGGGCAAGGGGAGCTGTTTTTT
TRBV12-5	TRBJ2-7	.	TRBD1	CASGGTVTEQYF	TGTGCTAGTGGTGGGACAGTTACCGAGCAGTACTTC
TRBV28	TRBJ2-6	.	TRBD1	CASSLLLRTGAGANVLTF	TGTGCCAGCAGTTTGCTCCTTAGGACAGGGGCTGGGGCCAACGTCCTGACTTTC
TRBV12-5	TRBJ2-5	.	TRBD2	CASGFGDSGAETQYF	TGTGCTAGTGGTTTTGGAGACAGCGGGGCAGAGACCCAGTACTTC
TRBV18	TRBJ2-5	.	.	CASSPPGQAQETQYF	TGTGCCAGCTCACCGCCGGGACAAGCACAAGAGACCCAGTACTTC
TRBV2	TRBJ2-5	once	.	CASSDPGFQTQYF	TGTGCCAGCAGTGACCCAGGGTTTCAGACCCAGTACTTC
TRBV5-4	TRBJ2-3	.	TRBD1	CASSSPGQGASNTQYF	TGTGCCAGCAGCTCTCCGGGACAGGGGGCCTCTAATACGCAGTATTTT
TRBV2	TRBJ2-5	.	TRBD1	CASSKTGTALETQYF	TGTGCCAGCAGTAAGACAGGGACAGCACTCGAGACCCAGTACTTC
TRBV4-2	TRBJ2-5	.	TRBD2	CASSQDQASGGDHQESQYF	TGTGCCAGCAGCCAAGACCAGGCTAGCGGGGGAGACCACCAAGAGTCCCAGTACTTC
TRBV9	TRBJ1-2	.	TRBD1	CASSVAWAGGYGYTF	TGTGCCAGCAGCGTAGCTTGGGCAGGGGGATATGGCTACACCTTC
TRBV14	TRBJ2-1	.	.	CASSPRTASSFNNEQFF	TGTGCCAGCAGCCCCCGGACAGCCTCTTCATTTAACAATGAGCAGTTCTTC
TRBV18	TRBJ2-5	.	TRBD1	CASSSGQPKETQYF	TGTGCCAGCTCATCGGGACAGCCTAAAGAGACCCAGTACTTC
TRBV28	TRBJ2-1	few	.	CASSSGVGNEQFF	TGTGCCAGCAGTTCCGGGGTAGGGAATGAGCAGTTCTTC
TRBV28	TRBJ1-2	.	.	CASSPIQATVYGYTF	TGTGCCAGCAGTCCAATCCAAGCGACGGTCTATGGCTACACCTTC
TRBV3-1/TRBV3-2	TRBJ2-3	.	.	CASSQGPLPRSDTQYF	TGTGCCAGCAGCCAAGGACCCCTACCGAGGTCAGATACGCAGTATTTT
TRBV5-4	TRBJ2-1	.	.	CASSMTTYNEQFF	TGTGCCAGCAGCATGACTACGTACAATGAGCAGTTCTTC
TRBV4-3	TRBJ1-5	.	.	CASSQDHPPGSNQPQHF	TGCGCCAGCAGCCAAGATCACCCCCCGGGATCCAATCAGCCCCAGCATTTT
TRBV7-2	TRBJ1-4	.	.	CASSLAGQGYEKLFF	TGTGCCAGCAGCTTAGCGGGGCAGGGGTATGAAAAACTGTTTTTT
TRBV7-2	TRBJ1-3	many	.	CASSLMVAGNTIYF	TGTGCCAGCAGCTTAATGGTAGCGGGAAACACCATATATTTT
TRBV6-2/TRBV6-3	TRBJ1-1	few	.	CASSFTQNTEAFF	TGTGCCAGCAGTTTCACACAGAACACTGAAGCTTTCTTT
TRBV2	TRBJ2-2	.	TRBD2	CASRKGTSPGELFF	TGTGCCAGCAGGAAAGGGACTAGCCCCGGGGAGCTGTTTTTT
TRBV28	TRBJ2-7	.	TRBD2	CASSLPGTSGGPGQYF	TGTGCCAGCAGTTTACCTGGGACTAGCGGGGGACCGGGGCAGTACTTC
TRBV9	TRBJ1-3	once	TRBD1	CASSVTQGAGNTIYF	TGTGCCAGCAGCGTAACACAGGGGGCTGGAAACACCATATATTTT
TRBV7-3	TRBJ2-2	.	.	CASSLNRASGKTGELFF	TGTGCCAGCAGCTTAAACAGGGCTAGCGGCAAGACCGGGGAGCTGTTTTTT
TRBV29-1	TRBJ1-1	.	.	CSVGGRGEAFF	TGCAGCGTTGGTGGGAGAGGTGAAGCTTTCTTT
TRBV30	TRBJ2-5	once	TRBD2	CAWNSGGAGETQYF	TGTGCCTGGAATAGCGGGGGGGCAGGGGAGACCCAGTACTTC
TRBV5-1	TRBJ2-3	.	.	CASIRTVGGQDTQYF	TGCGCCAGCATTCGTACGGTCGGTGGTCAAGATACGCAGTATTTT
TRBV3-1/TRBV3-2	TRBJ1-2	.	.	CASSTPVAGYYGYTF	TGTGCCAGCAGCACCCCTGTGGCAGGTTACTATGGCTACACCTTC
TRBV7-2	TRBJ2-3	.	TRBD2	CASSSTSGRPNTDTQYF	TGTGCCAGCAGCTCGACTAGCGGGAGGCCGAACACAGATACGCAGTATTTT
TRBV30	TRBJ1-4	.	.	CAWSDALFPGQRPNEKLFF	TGTGCCTGGAGCGATGCTCTCTTCCCGGGACAACGACCTAATGAAAAACTGTTTTTT
TRBV30	TRBJ1-2	.	.	CAWRREANYGYTF	TGTGCCTGGAGGCGGGAAGCTAACTATGGCTACACCTTC
TRBV6-1	TRBJ2-5	.	.	CASSELTGAQETQYF	TGTGCCAGCAGTGAATTAACGGGAGCACAAGAGACCCAGTACTTC
TRBV9	TRBJ2-4	.	.	CASSESGWVKNIQYF	TGTGCCAGCAGCGAAAGCGGGTGGGTCAAAAACATTCAGTACTTC
TRBV19	TRBJ1-4	.	.	CASSTLSRRGEKLFF	TGTGCCAGTAGTACCCTCAGCCGCAGGGGAGAAAAACTGTTTTTT
TRBV2	TRBJ2-2	.	TRBD2	CASRASGGRTGELFF	TGTGCCAGCAGGGCTAGCGGGGGCAGGACCGGGGAGCTGTTTTTT